This T cell receptor beta chain came from a study of response to subunit inactivated influenza vaccine. Points from the study as a whole: There was a suggestion from the authors that each seasonal influenza vaccination recruits few new T cells.

Looked up from germline, CDR1 is KGHSH and CDR2 is LQKENI. V gave up 5 bases and J gave up 4 bases, with 12 bases separating them. CDR3 size: 13 residues. The table lists this clonotype with a few counts. Antigen: not known. TCRdb re-analysed the RT-PCR reads in MiXCR, keeping a single row per CDR3 protein. Altogether more than 450,000 distinct CDR3 sequences are present, 6.5% to 8% being singletons, with the ten largest covering approximately 12%. This clonotype was sampled from a man between 50 and 75 years old who received an inactivated influenza vaccine. This chain links TRBV18 with TRBJ2-7; D perhaps matches TRBD2 (6 bases). The starting material was PBMCs from blood, obtained about 24 months after vaccination. The CDR3 DNA is TGTGCCAGCTCAGGGGCGGAGGGATACGAGCAGTACTTC. This sequence encodes CASSGAEGYEQYF.